Included here is one TCR beta chain sequence, with context. V was clipped by 6 bases and J by 10 bases, with 21 bases between them. The CDR3 runs to 14 residues. From germline, CDR1 is MNHEY and CDR2 SVGAGI. The sample is drawn from a study of blood T cell repertoires in COVID-19. Study background: There were acute and convalescent COVID-19 samples, and they came from the United States, Italy and Spain. In each case, the material was cDNA or gDNA derived from T cells, B-cell-depleted T cells, or PBMCs.

In the authors' workflow: Amplifying reference gene primers gave estimates of nucleated cell counts. The data were produced by immunoSEQ multiplex PCR, yet TCRdb's version contains in-frame clones alone and is incomplete. For V, J and clone size, that table is used; D and trimming come from the DNA. The sample carries 120,000 or so clones, roughly 91% recorded once. The clonotype comes from a human donor in a cohort sampled during active COVID-19. Sequencing was carried out using peripheral blood. This rearrangement joins TRBV6-5 to TRBJ1-1, with D possibly matching TRBD1 (6 bases). CDR3 in amino acids: CASSSSTNREGAFF. CDR3 bases: TGTGCCAGCAGCAGTAGCACTAACAGGGAAGGAGCTTTCTTT.